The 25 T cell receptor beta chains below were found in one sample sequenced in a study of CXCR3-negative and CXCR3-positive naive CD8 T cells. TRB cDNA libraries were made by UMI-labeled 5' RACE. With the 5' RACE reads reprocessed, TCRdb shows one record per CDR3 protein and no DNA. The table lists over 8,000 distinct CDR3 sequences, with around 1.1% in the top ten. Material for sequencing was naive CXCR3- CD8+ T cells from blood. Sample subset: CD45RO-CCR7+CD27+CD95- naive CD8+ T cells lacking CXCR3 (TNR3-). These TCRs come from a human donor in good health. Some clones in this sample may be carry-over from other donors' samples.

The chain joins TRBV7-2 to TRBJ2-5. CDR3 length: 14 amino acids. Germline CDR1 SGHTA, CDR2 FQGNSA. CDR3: CASSLDPAAETQYF.

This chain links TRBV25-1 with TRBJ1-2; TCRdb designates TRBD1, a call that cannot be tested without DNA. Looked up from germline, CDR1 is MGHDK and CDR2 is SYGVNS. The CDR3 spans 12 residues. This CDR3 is CASSGDSSGYTF.

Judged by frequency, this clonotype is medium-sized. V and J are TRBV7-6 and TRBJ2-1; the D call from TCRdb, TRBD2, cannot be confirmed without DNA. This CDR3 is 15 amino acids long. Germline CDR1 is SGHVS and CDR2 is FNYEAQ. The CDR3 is CASSLAGSPADEQFF.

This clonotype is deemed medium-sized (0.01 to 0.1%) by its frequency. The CDR3 here is CASSQTRGSGTYEQYF. The chain carries TRBV4-1 and TRBJ2-7; the TCRdb call, TRBD2, lacks DNA for checking. There are 16 residues in the CDR3. Germline V gene lookup returns CDR1 MGHRA and CDR2 YSYEKL.

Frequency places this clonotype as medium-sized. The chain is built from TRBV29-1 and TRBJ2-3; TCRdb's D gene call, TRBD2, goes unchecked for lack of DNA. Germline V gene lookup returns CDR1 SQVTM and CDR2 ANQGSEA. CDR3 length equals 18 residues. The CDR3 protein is CSAPLGLAGVSVTDTQYF.

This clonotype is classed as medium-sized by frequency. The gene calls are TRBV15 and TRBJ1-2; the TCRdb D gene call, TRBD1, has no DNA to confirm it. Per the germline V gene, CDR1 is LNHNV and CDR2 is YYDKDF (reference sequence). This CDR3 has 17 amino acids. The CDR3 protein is CATSETGTGALGYGYTF.

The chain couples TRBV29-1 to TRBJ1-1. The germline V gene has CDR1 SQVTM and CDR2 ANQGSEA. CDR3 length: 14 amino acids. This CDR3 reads CSAGGTEGLSEAFF.

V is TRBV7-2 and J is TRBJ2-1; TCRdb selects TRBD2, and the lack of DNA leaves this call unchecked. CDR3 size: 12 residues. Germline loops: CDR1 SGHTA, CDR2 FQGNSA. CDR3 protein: CASSFNPAEQFF.

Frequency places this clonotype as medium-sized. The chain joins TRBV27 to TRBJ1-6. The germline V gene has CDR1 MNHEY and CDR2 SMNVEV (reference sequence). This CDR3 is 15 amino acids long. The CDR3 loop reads CASSLSAEREWTLHF.

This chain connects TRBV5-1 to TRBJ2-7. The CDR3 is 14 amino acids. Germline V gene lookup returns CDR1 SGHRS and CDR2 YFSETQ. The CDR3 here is CASSLGTGPYEQYF.

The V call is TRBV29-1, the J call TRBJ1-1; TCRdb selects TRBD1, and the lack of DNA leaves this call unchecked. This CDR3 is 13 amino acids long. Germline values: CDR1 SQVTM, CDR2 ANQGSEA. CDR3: CSVDGGSGTEAFF.

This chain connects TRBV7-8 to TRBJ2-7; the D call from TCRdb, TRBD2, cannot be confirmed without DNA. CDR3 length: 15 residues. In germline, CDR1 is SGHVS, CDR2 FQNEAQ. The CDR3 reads CASSFRTSGTYEQYF.

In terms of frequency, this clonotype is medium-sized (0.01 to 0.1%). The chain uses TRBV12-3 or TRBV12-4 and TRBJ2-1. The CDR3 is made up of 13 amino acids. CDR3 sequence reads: CASSLSSTGEQFF.

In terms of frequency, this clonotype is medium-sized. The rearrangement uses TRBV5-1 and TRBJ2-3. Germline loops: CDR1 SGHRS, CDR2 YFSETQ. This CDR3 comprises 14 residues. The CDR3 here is CASSPTSGADTQYF.

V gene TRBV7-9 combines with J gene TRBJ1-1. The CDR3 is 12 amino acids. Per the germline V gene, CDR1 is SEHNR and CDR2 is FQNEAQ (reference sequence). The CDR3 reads CASSYAGTEAFF.

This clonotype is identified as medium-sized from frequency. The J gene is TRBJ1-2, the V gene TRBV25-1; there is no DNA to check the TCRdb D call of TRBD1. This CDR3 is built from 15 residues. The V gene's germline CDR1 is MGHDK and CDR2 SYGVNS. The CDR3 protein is CASSEWGQGLRGYTF.

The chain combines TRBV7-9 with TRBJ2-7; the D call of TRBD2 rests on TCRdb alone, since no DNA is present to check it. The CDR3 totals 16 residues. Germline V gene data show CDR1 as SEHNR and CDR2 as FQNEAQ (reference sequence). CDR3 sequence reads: CASSLAVLAGDYEQYF.

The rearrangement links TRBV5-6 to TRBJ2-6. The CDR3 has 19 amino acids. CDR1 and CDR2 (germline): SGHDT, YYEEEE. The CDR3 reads CASSLALWGESSGANVLTF.

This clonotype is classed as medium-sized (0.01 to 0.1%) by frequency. This chain's CDR3 is CASRQTSHATTDTQYF. The chain joins TRBV13 to TRBJ2-3; TCRdb returns TRBD2, unconfirmable since there is no DNA. The CDR3 has 16 residues. Germline-derived CDR1 and CDR2 are PRHDT and FYEKMQ (reference sequence).

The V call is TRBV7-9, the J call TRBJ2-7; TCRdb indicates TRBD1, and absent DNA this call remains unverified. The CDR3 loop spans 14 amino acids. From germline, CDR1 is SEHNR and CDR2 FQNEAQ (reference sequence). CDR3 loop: CASSFAGTGNEQYF.

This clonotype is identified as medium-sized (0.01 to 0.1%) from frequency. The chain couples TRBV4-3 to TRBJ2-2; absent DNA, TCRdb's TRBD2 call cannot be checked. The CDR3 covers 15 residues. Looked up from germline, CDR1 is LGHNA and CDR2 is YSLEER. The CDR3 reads CASSPGLAGTGELFF.

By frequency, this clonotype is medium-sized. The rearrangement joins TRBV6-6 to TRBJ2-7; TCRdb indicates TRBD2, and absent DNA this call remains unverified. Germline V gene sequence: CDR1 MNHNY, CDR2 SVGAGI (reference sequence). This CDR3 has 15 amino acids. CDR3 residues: CASSWSSGIRDEQYF.

This CDR3 is CSVGGLPMNTEAFF. The rearrangement uses TRBV29-1 and TRBJ1-1. Germline loops: CDR1 SQVTM, CDR2 ANQGSEA. This CDR3 has 14 amino acids.

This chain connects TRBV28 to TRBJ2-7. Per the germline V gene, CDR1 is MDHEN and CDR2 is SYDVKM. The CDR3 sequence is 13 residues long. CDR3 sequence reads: CASSLGQNYEQYF.

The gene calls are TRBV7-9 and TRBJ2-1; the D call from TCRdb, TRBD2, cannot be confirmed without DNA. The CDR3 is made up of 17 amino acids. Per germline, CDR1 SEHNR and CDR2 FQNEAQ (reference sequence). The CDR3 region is CASSPPASGTKYNEQFF.